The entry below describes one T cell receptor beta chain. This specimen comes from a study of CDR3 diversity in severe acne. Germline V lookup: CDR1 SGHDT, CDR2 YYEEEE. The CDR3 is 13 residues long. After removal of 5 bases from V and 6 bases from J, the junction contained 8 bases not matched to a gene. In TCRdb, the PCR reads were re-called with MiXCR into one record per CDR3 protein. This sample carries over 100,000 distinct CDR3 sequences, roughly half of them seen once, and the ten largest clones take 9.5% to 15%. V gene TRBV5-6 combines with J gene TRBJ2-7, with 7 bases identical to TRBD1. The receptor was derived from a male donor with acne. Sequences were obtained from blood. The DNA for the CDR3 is TGTGCCAGCAGTCCCCCGACAGGGACCGAGCAGTACTTC. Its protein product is CASSPPTGTEQYF.